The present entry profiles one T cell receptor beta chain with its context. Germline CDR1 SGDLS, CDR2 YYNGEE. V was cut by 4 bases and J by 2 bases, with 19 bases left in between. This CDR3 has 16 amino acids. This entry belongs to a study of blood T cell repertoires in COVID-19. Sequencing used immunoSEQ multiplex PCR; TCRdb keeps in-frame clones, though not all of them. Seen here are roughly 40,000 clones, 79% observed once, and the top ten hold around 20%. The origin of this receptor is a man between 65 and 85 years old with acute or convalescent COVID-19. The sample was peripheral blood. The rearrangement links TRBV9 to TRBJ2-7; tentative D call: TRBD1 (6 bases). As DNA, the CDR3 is TGTGCCAGCAGCCCTCTGACCGGGACACACGCCTACGAGCAGTACTTC. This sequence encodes CASSPLTGTHAYEQYF.